This T cell receptor (beta chain) derives from a study of neurological immune-mediated disorders. Study observations and caveats: One related-CDR3 cluster, which may be a signature, held the repertoires of 18 of 34 multiple sclerosis patients after phylogenetic grouping. The absence of shared CDR3 amino acid sequences among expanded clones across subjects suggests private repertoires in all groups.

TCRdb used MiXCR to reprocess the 5' RACE reads, holding one entry per CDR3 protein. Among approximately 36,000 distinct CDR3 sequences listed, about 3.2% were seen once. Described time point: longitudinal time-point 1 (baseline). PBMCs stored at -80 C, numbering 2 million, were the origin of the unsorted libraries. This clonotype was recorded at least ten times. The antigen is unknown. CDR3 length: 14 amino acids. Trimming stripped 7 bases from V and 3 bases from J, with 15 bases between. The TCR was taken from a woman between 55 and 75 years old with multiple sclerosis. V gene TRBV12-3 or TRBV12-4 combines with J gene TRBJ2-5; D is ambiguous. Sequencing input: PBMCs. CDR3 nucleotides: TGTGCCAGCACCCTAAGGCGGATGGAAGAGACCCAGTACTTC. Residues: CASTLRRMEETQYF.